This is a list of T cell receptor beta chains from one sample in a study of Graves' ophthalmopathy and Graves' hyperthyroidism. TCRdb used MiXCR to reprocess the multiplex PCR reads, holding one entry per CDR3 protein. Here the sample spans about 240,000 distinct CDR3 sequences, about 46% being singletons. Sequencing was done on a sample of peripheral blood. These receptors originate from an adult man with Graves' ophthalmopathy. The CDR3 runs from the conserved cysteine through the conserved F or W. The D gene is left open where the match is weak. Expanded clones get a size class; other rows say once, few or many, or leave the size out.

CDR3nt: TGTGCCAGCGGAAACAGGGGGGATGGCTACACCTTC; CDR3aa: CASGNRGDGYTF; v_gene: TRBV7-9; j_gene: TRBJ1-2; abundance: few; d_gene: TRBD1; len: 12
CDR3nt: TGTGCCACCAGCCCTCGCAGTCATAATGAAAAACTGTTTTTT; CDR3aa: CATSPRSHNEKLFF; v_gene: TRBV15; j_gene: TRBJ1-4; abundance: NA; d_gene: NA; len: 14
CDR3nt: TGCGCCAGCAGCCAAGATGAAGGGCCGGGGACCCAGTACTTC; CDR3aa: CASSQDEGPGTQYF; v_gene: TRBV4-1; j_gene: TRBJ2-5; abundance: NA; d_gene: NA; len: 14
CDR3nt: TGTGCCACCAGTGCGTGGAGCTCCTACGAGCAGTACTTC; CDR3aa: CATSAWSSYEQYF; v_gene: TRBV24-1; j_gene: TRBJ2-7; abundance: NA; d_gene: NA; len: 13
CDR3nt: TGTGCCAGCACTCGTAGCGGGAGTATCACCGGGGAGCTGTTTTTT; CDR3aa: CASTRSGSITGELFF; v_gene: TRBV2; j_gene: TRBJ2-2; abundance: NA; d_gene: TRBD2; len: 15
CDR3nt: TGCAGCGCCGACGTCCAACATTCGGAGACCCAGTACTTC; CDR3aa: CSADVQHSETQYF; v_gene: TRBV29-1; j_gene: TRBJ2-5; abundance: few; d_gene: NA; len: 13
CDR3nt: TGTGCCAGTCGGCGCGGGGGCGGCGACACTGAAGCTTTCTTT; CDR3aa: CASRRGGGDTEAFF; v_gene: TRBV7-3; j_gene: TRBJ1-1; abundance: NA; d_gene: NA; len: 14
CDR3nt: TGCGCCAGCAGCCCTGGACAGGCTCCAGTCTATGGCTACACCTTC; CDR3aa: CASSPGQAPVYGYTF; v_gene: TRBV4-1; j_gene: TRBJ1-2; abundance: NA; d_gene: TRBD1; len: 15
CDR3nt: TGTGCCAGCCTGCGGGCCACCCTTACCCACACTGAAGCTTTCTTT; CDR3aa: CASLRATLTHTEAFF; v_gene: TRBV24-1; j_gene: TRBJ1-1; abundance: few; d_gene: NA; len: 15
CDR3nt: TGTGCCAGCAGTTCCCCGGGGATAGAGACCCAGTACTTC; CDR3aa: CASSSPGIETQYF; v_gene: TRBV12-3/TRBV12-4; j_gene: TRBJ2-5; abundance: NA; d_gene: NA; len: 13
CDR3nt: TGTGCCAGCAGCTTAGGTGCGACAGGAAATTCACCCCTCCACTTT; CDR3aa: CASSLGATGNSPLHF; v_gene: TRBV6-5; j_gene: TRBJ1-6; abundance: NA; d_gene: NA; len: 15
CDR3nt: TGTGCCAGTAGTCCAACCGGGACTGACTATCTCACCTTC; CDR3aa: CASSPTGTDYLTF; v_gene: TRBV19; j_gene: TRBJ1-2; abundance: few; d_gene: NA; len: 13
CDR3nt: TGTGCCAGTAGCAACCCGGGACAGATGTACACTGAAGCTTTCTTT; CDR3aa: CASSNPGQMYTEAFF; v_gene: TRBV19; j_gene: TRBJ1-1; abundance: NA; d_gene: TRBD1; len: 15
CDR3nt: TGCGCCAGCAGTGACCAGGGGAAAGGAAACACCATATATTTT; CDR3aa: CASSDQGKGNTIYF; v_gene: TRBV10-2; j_gene: TRBJ1-3; abundance: NA; d_gene: NA; len: 14
CDR3nt: TGCAGTGCTAGGAAAACCGGGACAGGGGGCTATGGCTACACCTTC; CDR3aa: CSARKTGTGGYGYTF; v_gene: TRBV20-1; j_gene: TRBJ1-2; abundance: NA; d_gene: TRBD1; len: 15
CDR3nt: TGCAGTGCTAGTCGGGCTGTCCTCTCCTACGAGCAGTACTTC; CDR3aa: CSASRAVLSYEQYF; v_gene: TRBV20-1; j_gene: TRBJ2-7; abundance: NA; d_gene: NA; len: 14
CDR3nt: TGCAGCGGTTTGATTACATACGAGCAGTACTTC; CDR3aa: CSGLITYEQYF; v_gene: TRBV29-1; j_gene: TRBJ2-7; abundance: NA; d_gene: NA; len: 11
CDR3nt: TGTGCCACCTGGGACCAGAGCTTGGGGGGTAACTACGAGCAGTACTTC; CDR3aa: CATWDQSLGGNYEQYF; v_gene: TRBV19; j_gene: TRBJ2-7; abundance: NA; d_gene: NA; len: 16
CDR3nt: TGTGCCAGCAGTGATTCCGGGGGCGCGGGGGGCTACACCTTC; CDR3aa: CASSDSGGAGGYTF; v_gene: TRBV2; j_gene: TRBJ1-2; abundance: NA; d_gene: NA; len: 14
CDR3nt: TGTGCCAGCAACGACAGGGGAGAGACCCAGTACTTC; CDR3aa: CASNDRGETQYF; v_gene: TRBV3-1; j_gene: TRBJ2-5; abundance: once; d_gene: TRBD1; len: 12
CDR3nt: TGCAGCGTTGAAGCCCTTCCCGGCAGGGAGAACTATGGCTACACCTTC; CDR3aa: CSVEALPGRENYGYTF; v_gene: TRBV29-1; j_gene: TRBJ1-2; abundance: NA; d_gene: NA; len: 16
CDR3nt: TGCGCCAGCAGTGAGACAGGGGGCTTTCCCGAGCAGTACTTC; CDR3aa: CASSETGGFPEQYF; v_gene: TRBV10-2; j_gene: TRBJ2-7; abundance: NA; d_gene: TRBD1; len: 14
CDR3nt: TGTGCCAGCAGTTACTCCCCTATGCTGAACACTGAAGCTTTCTTT; CDR3aa: CASSYSPMLNTEAFF; v_gene: TRBV6-5; j_gene: TRBJ1-1; abundance: few; d_gene: NA; len: 15
CDR3nt: TGTGCCAGTAGTATCCCCGGGAGGCCCCAGTACTTC; CDR3aa: CASSIPGRPQYF; v_gene: TRBV19; j_gene: TRBJ2-5; abundance: few; d_gene: TRBD2; len: 12
CDR3nt: TGCGCCAGCGTAAATCAGGGAGTCAATGAAAAACTGTTTTTT; CDR3aa: CASVNQGVNEKLFF; v_gene: TRBV10-2; j_gene: TRBJ1-4; abundance: NA; d_gene: NA; len: 14
CDR3nt: TGCAGTGCTACTAGCAACGCCTACGAGCAGTACTTC; CDR3aa: CSATSNAYEQYF; v_gene: TRBV20-1; j_gene: TRBJ2-7; abundance: few; d_gene: NA; len: 12
CDR3nt: TGTGCCAGCAGCTCCGACAGGAAGACCCAGTACTTC; CDR3aa: CASSSDRKTQYF; v_gene: TRBV6-6; j_gene: TRBJ2-5; abundance: NA; d_gene: NA; len: 12
CDR3nt: TGCAGTGCTAAGGTTAGCGGGACAGATACGCAGTATTTT; CDR3aa: CSAKVSGTDTQYF; v_gene: TRBV20-1; j_gene: TRBJ2-3; abundance: NA; d_gene: TRBD2; len: 13
CDR3nt: TGTGCCAGCAGCAGAAGGGACAGATTCACTGAAGCTTTCTTT; CDR3aa: CASSRRDRFTEAFF; v_gene: TRBV7-8; j_gene: TRBJ1-1; abundance: many; d_gene: TRBD1; len: 14
CDR3nt: TGTGCCAGCAGTTACCCGATCCCAGGGGGGAATTCACCCCTCCACTTT; CDR3aa: CASSYPIPGGNSPLHF; v_gene: TRBV6-5; j_gene: TRBJ1-6; abundance: NA; d_gene: TRBD1; len: 16
CDR3nt: TGTGCCAGCAGCTTAACAGGGTTCAATGGCTACACCTTC; CDR3aa: CASSLTGFNGYTF; v_gene: TRBV7-2; j_gene: TRBJ1-2; abundance: NA; d_gene: NA; len: 13
CDR3nt: TGTGCCACCAGCAGAGAGAGCCAATCCTCCTATGGCTACACCTTC; CDR3aa: CATSRESQSSYGYTF; v_gene: TRBV15; j_gene: TRBJ1-2; abundance: NA; d_gene: NA; len: 15
CDR3nt: TGTGCCAGCAGCCAAGCCACAAGGGCCGGGGAGCTGTTTTTT; CDR3aa: CASSQATRAGELFF; v_gene: TRBV7-8; j_gene: TRBJ2-2; abundance: many; d_gene: NA; len: 14
CDR3nt: TGTGCCATTCGTCCGGGACAGGGGGGTGGCTACACCTTC; CDR3aa: CAIRPGQGGGYTF; v_gene: TRBV10-3; j_gene: TRBJ1-2; abundance: NA; d_gene: TRBD1; len: 13
CDR3nt: TGTGCCATCAGTCTGGGACAGTCCCTCACTGAAGCTTTCTTT; CDR3aa: CAISLGQSLTEAFF; v_gene: TRBV10-3; j_gene: TRBJ1-1; abundance: NA; d_gene: TRBD1; len: 14
CDR3nt: TGTGCCAGCAGCGTAGGTCTGGCGGGAGAGCTACAGACCCAGTACTTC; CDR3aa: CASSVGLAGELQTQYF; v_gene: TRBV9; j_gene: TRBJ2-5; abundance: NA; d_gene: TRBD2; len: 16
CDR3nt: TGCAGCGTCCATACATCCTACGAGCAGTACTTC; CDR3aa: CSVHTSYEQYF; v_gene: TRBV29-1; j_gene: TRBJ2-7; abundance: NA; d_gene: NA; len: 11
CDR3nt: TGTGCCAGCAGCCCACCGGGCCTCATGAACACTGAAGCTTTCTTT; CDR3aa: CASSPPGLMNTEAFF; v_gene: TRBV7-8; j_gene: TRBJ1-1; abundance: few; d_gene: NA; len: 15
CDR3nt: TGTGCCAGTATTGCACGAGGATTGACCGGGGAGCTGTTTTTT; CDR3aa: CASIARGLTGELFF; v_gene: TRBV6-1; j_gene: TRBJ2-2; abundance: few; d_gene: NA; len: 14
CDR3nt: TGTGCCAGCAGACCGCTGGGACTAGCGGCTAGTGAGCAGTACTTC; CDR3aa: CASRPLGLAASEQYF; v_gene: TRBV2; j_gene: TRBJ2-7; abundance: NA; d_gene: TRBD2; len: 15
CDR3nt: TGTGCCAGCAGTTACGCGGCAGGTGAGACCTACGAGCAGTACTTC; CDR3aa: CASSYAAGETYEQYF; v_gene: TRBV6-5; j_gene: TRBJ2-7; abundance: NA; d_gene: NA; len: 15
CDR3nt: TGTGCCATCAGTGAACGGACAGGGGGAGCTTTCTTT; CDR3aa: CAISERTGGAFF; v_gene: TRBV10-3; j_gene: TRBJ1-1; abundance: NA; d_gene: TRBD1; len: 12
CDR3nt: TGCAGTGCTGGGACTAGCGGACTCTACGAGCAGTACTTC; CDR3aa: CSAGTSGLYEQYF; v_gene: TRBV20-1; j_gene: TRBJ2-7; abundance: few; d_gene: TRBD2; len: 13
CDR3nt: TGTGCTAGCAGCTTAGGGGCAGGCTACGACGAGACCCAGTACTTC; CDR3aa: CASSLGAGYDETQYF; v_gene: TRBV7-7; j_gene: TRBJ2-5; abundance: few; d_gene: NA; len: 15
CDR3nt: TGTGCCAGCACCCCCCACCTCTATAATTCACCCCTCCACTTT; CDR3aa: CASTPHLYNSPLHF; v_gene: TRBV9; j_gene: TRBJ1-6; abundance: NA; d_gene: NA; len: 14
CDR3nt: TGTGCCAGCAGCCCATGGGCCCGAACAGATACGCAGTATTTT; CDR3aa: CASSPWARTDTQYF; v_gene: TRBV9; j_gene: TRBJ2-3; abundance: NA; d_gene: NA; len: 14